The 14 T cell receptor beta chains reported below all come from one sample, sequenced in a study of T cell repertoires in cytomegalovirus infection (dated by TCRdb to between 2017 and 2020). The treatment or condition tag for this specimen amounts to: in vitro stimulation with specific CMV peptide epitopes to enrich CMV-specific T cells. Sequencing instrument: Illumina HiSeq 1500. TCRdb applied fastp at Q25 and MiXCR to the public reads, then kept only in-frame beta chains. For every CDR3 protein sequence, its rows merge into one entry that carries the most common genes and DNA. Present in this sample are hundreds of thousands of distinct CDR3 sequences, approximately 32% of which were seen just once. The leading ten clones occupy under 15% of the sample. These receptors are not linked to any known antigen. Sequences were derived from cultured CD8+ T cells from PBMCs, sampled from culture after CMV antigen stimulation. All receptors come from a human donor in good health (CMV status not recorded). Some clones in this sample may be carry-over from other donors' samples.

In DNA, the CDR3 is TGTGCCAGCAGGAGTGACAGGGGATGGAATGAGCAGTTCTTC. Residues: CASRSDRGWNEQFF. The V call is TRBV5-4, the J call TRBJ2-1; TRBD1 agrees at 8 bases. V dropped 5 bases and J dropped 7; count of bases not matched to a gene: 8. The CDR3 loop spans 14 amino acids. The germline CDR1 and CDR2 sequences are SGHNT and YYREEE (reference sequence).

This clonotype was seen more than once but under ten times. The genes are TRBV5-4 and TRBJ2-7; D is possibly TRBD1 (5 bases). V lost 0 bases, J lost 1 base, and 11 bases lay in between. The CDR3 is 15 residues long. CDR1 is SGHNT and CDR2 is YYREEE in the germline V gene (reference sequence). The DNA of the CDR3 is TGTGCCAGCAGCTTGGGCAGGGTCCCTTCCTACGAGCAGTACTTC. Its translation: CASSLGRVPSYEQYF.

This clonotype was detected a few times. This rearrangement joins TRBV4-3 to TRBJ2-1; D is undetermined. The CDR3 has 15 residues. V was cut by 0 bases and J by 6 bases, with 12 bases left in between. The germline V gene encodes CDR1 LGHNA and CDR2 YSLEER. The DNA for the CDR3 is TGCGCCAGCAGCCAAGAAGCGCGCGATGGCAATGAGCAGTTCTTC. This codes for CASSQEARDGNEQFF.

This clonotype was detected many times. The chain joins TRBV19 to TRBJ1-1; D is ambiguous. This CDR3 has 13 residues. The V gene's germline CDR1 is LNHDA and CDR2 SQIVND (reference sequence). Deletions cut 7 bases from V and 5 bases from J, with 14 bases between. CDR3 region: CASKESSRTEAFF. The CDR3 DNA follows: TGTGCCAGTAAGGAAAGTTCTAGGACTGAAGCTTTCTTT.

As concerns this clonotype: One end of the junction is discordant with germline, which a read error may explain. V is TRBV9 and J is TRBJ1-1; possible D gene TRBD1, 6 bases. The CDR3 runs 16 residues. The germline V gene encodes CDR1 SGDLS and CDR2 YYNGEE. CDR3 sequence reads: CASSVVVRRGDTEAFF. CDR3 DNA sequence: TGTGCCAGCAGCGTAGTAGTAAGGAGGGGGGACACTGAAGCTTTTTTT.

V is TRBV2 and J is TRBJ2-6; D is unresolved. The CDR3 sequence is 15 residues long. Germline values: CDR1 SNHLY, CDR2 FYNNEI. Deletions cut 7 bases from V and 0 bases from J, with 10 bases between. This chain's CDR3 is CASNAGRSGANVLTF. The CDR3 DNA reads TGTGCCAGCAACGCCGGGCGCTCTGGGGCCAACGTCCTGACTTTC.

The chain carries TRBV7-6 and TRBJ1-4, with TRBD1 identical over 7 bases. This CDR3 region has 15 residues. CDR1 SGHVS and CDR2 FNYEAQ come from the germline V gene. Losses at the gene ends were 5 bases for V and 8 bases for J; bases not matched to a gene: 11. The CDR3 bases are TGTGCCAGCAGCCTCCTAGGGACAGACTGGGAAAAACTGTTTTTT. It specifies CASSLLGTDWEKLFF.

This clonotype was observed many times. V and J are TRBV7-2 and TRBJ2-3, with TRBD2 matching over 12 bases. The CDR3 loop spans 15 amino acids. CDR1 is SGHTA, CDR2 FQGNSA, per germline. The ends lost 6 bases at V and 5 bases at J; junction bases unmatched: 6. CDR3 residues: CASRPSGGAGDTQYF. CDR3 in DNA: TGTGCCAGCAGACCTAGCGGGGGGGCCGGAGATACGCAGTATTTT. Full variable domain (missing parts from reference TRBV7-2 and TRBJ2-3): GAGVSQSPSNKVTEKGKDVELRCDPISGHTALYWYRQSLGQGLEFLIYFQGNSAPDKSGLPSDRFSAERTGGSVSTLTIQRTQQEDSAVYLCASRPSGGAGDTQYFGPGTRLTVL.

The table lists this clonotype with many counts. This chain's CDR3 is CASTGAKDPLIVLGTDTQYF. The DNA of the CDR3 is TGTGCCAGCACCGGGGCCAAGGACCCTCTAATAGTATTGGGCACAGATACGCAGTATTTT. V and J are TRBV7-6 and TRBJ2-3; D may be TRBD1 or TRBD2 (5 bases each). Germline CDR1 and CDR2: SGHVS and FNYEAQ. CDR3 length equals 20 residues. The V gene lost 7 bases and the J gene lost 1 base, with 30 bases spanning the gap. Looking up the rest from reference TRBV7-6 and TRBJ2-3 gives the full variable domain: GAGVSQSPRYKVTKRGQDVALRCDPISGHVSLYWYRQALGQGPEFLTYFNYEAQQDKSGLPNDRFSAERPEGSISTLTIQRTEQRDSAMYRCASTGAKDPLIVLGTDTQYFGPGTRLTVL.

This clonotype was found a few times. This sequence joins TRBV24-1 and TRBJ2-2; TRBD1 might be the D (6 bases). Between the trimmed V and J ends, which lost 5 bases and 5 bases, there was a span of 11 bases. The CDR3 runs to 14 residues. Germline V gene lookup returns CDR1 KGHDR and CDR2 SFDVKD. The CDR3: CATSAQGETGELFF. The CDR3 DNA reads TGTGCCACCAGTGCACAGGGTGAGACCGGGGAGCTGTTTTTT.

A few counts support this clonotype. The CDR3 loop reads CASSPSPGRNTGELFF. Here the CDR3 DNA reads TGTGCCAGCAGCCCCTCCCCAGGGCGGAACACCGGGGAGCTGTTTTTT. The rearrangement links TRBV6-6 to TRBJ2-2, with D possibly matching TRBD1 (5 bases). The CDR3 covers 16 residues. The germline gives CDR1 MNHNY, CDR2 SVGAGI (reference sequence). Trimming removed 6 bases at V and 1 base at J, with 15 bases between.

This clonotype has just a few counts. The V gene is TRBV5-6, the J gene TRBJ2-5; D call uncertain. Germline CDR1 and CDR2: SGHDT and YYEEEE. The CDR3 runs to 13 residues. V gave up 0 bases and J gave up 8 bases, with 11 bases separating them. CDR3 loop: CASSLGAAPTQYF. As DNA, the CDR3 is TGTGCCAGCAGCTTGGGGGCGGCCCCAACCCAGTACTTC.

The table lists this clonotype with many counts. The V and J genes are TRBV7-9 and TRBJ2-1; no reliable D call. Trimming cost V 0 bases and J 7 bases, with 10 bases left between them. Germline values: CDR1 SEHNR, CDR2 FQNEAQ (reference sequence). The CDR3 has 14 residues. The CDR3, as DNA: TGTGCCAGCAGCTTAGCAGGGTTTCGAAATGAGCAGTTCTTC. Its translation: CASSLAGFRNEQFF.

The sample holds a few counts of this clonotype. V gene TRBV3-1 combines with J gene TRBJ2-7, with 12 bases identical to TRBD1. The V gene's germline CDR1 is LGHDT and CDR2 YNNKEL (reference sequence). With V trimmed by 5 bases and J by 3 bases, 8 bases remained unmatched. This CDR3 region has 16 residues. CDR3 sequence reads: CASSGPGQGAIYEQYF. The DNA of the CDR3 is TGTGCCAGCAGCGGGCCGGGACAGGGGGCAATCTACGAGCAGTACTTC.